Below, 28 T cell receptor beta chains from the same sample are listed, as sequenced in a study of T-cell memory formation after mild COVID-19. TCRdb re-analysed the 5' RACE reads in MiXCR, keeping a single row per CDR3 protein. The sample carries 270,000 or so distinct CDR3 sequences, 18% recorded once. Input material: PBMCs or a T cell subset sorted from them (not recorded which). Receptors were obtained from a man younger than 30 who had mild COVID-19 (a few samples of this study predate the infection). Cell type and time point are not known.

In this sample, this clonotype turned up a few times. The chain is built from TRBV5-8 and TRBJ2-7; 12 bases are shared with TRBD1. The V segment lost 4 bases and the J segment 7 bases; nucleotides outside the gene matches: 9. Germline CDR1 and CDR2: SGHTS and YDEGEE. This CDR3 is built from 15 residues. Written as DNA, the CDR3 is TGTGCCAGCAGCGGCCCGGGACAGGGGGCCGAGGAGCAGTACTTC. Amino acids: CASSGPGQGAEEQYF.

This clonotype was counted only a few times. The chain joins TRBV7-2 to TRBJ2-7; D is uncertain. Germline assignment: CDR1 SGHTA and CDR2 FQGNSA. The CDR3 spans 12 residues. V was trimmed by 1 base and J by 7 bases, leaving 8 bases between them. The CDR3 sequence: CASSLGSHEQYV. The DNA of the CDR3 is TGTGCCAGCAGCTTAGGTTCACATGAGCAGTACGTC.

The chain recombines TRBV7-2 with TRBJ1-1; D is unresolved. CDR1 is SGHTA and CDR2 is FQGNSA in the germline V gene. The V end was cut by 5 bases, the J end by 3 bases, with 13 bases between. CDR3 length: 14 amino acids. The CDR3 DNA reads TGTGCCAGCAGCCTATATTTGGCAGACACTGAAGCTTTCTTT. Translated, it gives CASSLYLADTEAFF. Using reference TRBV7-2 and TRBJ1-1 for the parts outside the CDR3, the full variable domain is GAGVSQSPSNKVTEKGKDVELRCDPISGHTALYWYRQSLGQGLEFLIYFQGNSAPDKSGLPSDRFSAERTGGSVSTLTIQRTQQEDSAVYLCASSLYLADTEAFFGQGTRLTVV.

V usage is TRBV7-2 and J usage is TRBJ2-3; TRBD2 agrees at 8 bases. Germline assignment: CDR1 SGHTA and CDR2 FQGNSA. There are 13 residues in the CDR3. The V segment lost 11 bases and the J segment 5 bases; nucleotides outside the gene matches: 9. CDR3 DNA: TGTGCCGGGACGGGGGGGCAGGGAGATACGCAGTATTTT. Amino acid sequence: CAGTGGQGDTQYF.

This clonotype was recorded only once. The rearrangement uses TRBV6-2 or TRBV6-3 and TRBJ1-1; D remains ambiguous. Trimming cost V 2 bases and J 4 bases, with 14 bases left between them. The CDR3 extends over 15 amino acids. Germline-derived CDR1 and CDR2 are MNHEY and SVGEGT. This chain's CDR3 is CASSYPGSVGTEAFF. Written as DNA, the CDR3 is TGTGCCAGCAGTTACCCGGGGTCTGTTGGCACTGAAGCTTTCTTT.

This clonotype occurred a few times. The V gene is TRBV10-3, the J gene TRBJ1-1; no clear D gene. Trimming took 8 bases from V and 1 from J, leaving 11 bases between them. Germline V gene sequence: CDR1 ENHRY, CDR2 SYGVKD. The CDR3 covers 13 residues. The CDR3 spells CAIEKDENTEAFF. DNA of the CDR3: TGTGCCATCGAGAAAGATGAGAACACTGAAGCTTTCTTT.

The chain employs TRBV30 and TRBJ2-3, with a possible D match to TRBD2 (6 bases). The CDR3 is 13 amino acids. Germline CDR1 GTSNPN, CDR2 SVGIG (reference sequence). The V and J ends lost 0 bases and 6 bases respectively, with 10 bases between them. CDR3 nucleotides: TGTGCCTGGAGTGTACGGGAGAGGGATACGCAGTATTTT. Translated, it gives CAWSVRERDTQYF.

V and J are TRBV4-1 and TRBJ1-5, with TRBD1 identical over 11 bases. The CDR3 has 15 amino acids. Trimming cost V 3 bases and J 6 bases; bases outside gene matches: 4. CDR1 and CDR2 (germline): MGHRA, YSYEKL. The CDR3 nucleotides are TGCGCCAGCAGCCACGGACAGGGGGCGGGTCAGCCCCAGCATTTT. Amino acid sequence: CASSHGQGAGQPQHF.

This clonotype has a single count. The gene calls are TRBV4-1 and TRBJ2-5; TRBD1 matches 8 bases. This CDR3 has 16 residues. The V segment lost 3 bases and the J segment 4 bases; nucleotides outside the gene matches: 10. Germline V gene sequence: CDR1 MGHRA, CDR2 YSYEKL. The chain's CDR3 is CASSHGDRGPRETQYF. CDR3 coding DNA: TGCGCCAGCAGCCACGGAGACAGGGGACCGCGAGAGACCCAGTACTTC.

The chain couples TRBV20-1 to TRBJ1-2; D unclear. The CDR3 is made up of 14 amino acids. Trimming left V 5 bases short and J 4 bases short, with 17 bases between. Germline V CDR1 and CDR2: DFQATT, SNEGSKA (reference sequence). CDR3 residues: CSAGRREASYGYTF. The DNA for the CDR3 is TGCAGTGCTGGGCGTCGGGAAGCTAGCTATGGCTACACCTTC.

The V and J genes are TRBV18 and TRBJ2-3; 8 nucleotides line up with TRBD2. V shed 0 bases, J shed 2 bases, and the junction held 4 bases outside the gene matches. Per germline, CDR1 KGHSH and CDR2 LQKENI. The CDR3 covers 16 residues. CDR3 coding DNA: TGTGCCAGCTCACCACCTAATAGCGGGGCCACAGATACGCAGTATTTT. This encodes CASSPPNSGATDTQYF.

The rearrangement links TRBV6-1 to TRBJ1-1; D call uncertain. The germline V gene has CDR1 MNHNS and CDR2 SASEGT. The CDR3 contains 10 residues. V lost 3 bases, J lost 6 bases, and 2 bases lay in between. CDR3 sequence reads: CASSDSEAFF. CDR3 coding DNA: TGTGCCAGCAGTGATTCTGAAGCTTTCTTT.

This clonotype was recorded a few times. The gene calls are TRBV9 and TRBJ1-6; no reliable D call. This CDR3 region has 14 residues. CDR1 is SGDLS and CDR2 is YYNGEE in the germline V gene. Deletions cut 3 bases from V and 7 bases from J, with 11 bases between. This CDR3 is CASSDDGMNSPLHF. The CDR3, as DNA: TGTGCCAGCAGCGATGACGGAATGAATTCACCCCTCCACTTT.

J is TRBJ1-1 and V is TRBV10-3; D uncertain. Trimming stripped 4 bases from V and 11 bases from J, with 11 bases between. Germline-derived CDR1 and CDR2 are ENHRY and SYGVKD. CDR3 length: 11 residues. For the CDR3, the DNA is TGTGCCATCAGTGTTGGACCTAGCGCTTTCTTT. Protein: CAISVGPSAFF.

This clonotype was recorded a few times. V and J are TRBV28 and TRBJ2-7; 10 positions agree with TRBD1. Looked up from germline, CDR1 is MDHEN and CDR2 is SYDVKM. Trimming cost V 4 bases and J 5 bases; bases outside gene matches: 5. The CDR3 sequence is 14 residues long. CDR3 coding DNA: TGTGCCAGCAGTTCGGGACAGGGGCCCCACGAGCAGTACGTC. This translates into CASSSGQGPHEQYV.

The chain carries TRBV20-1 and TRBJ1-1, with D perhaps matching TRBD1 (5 bases). The germline gives CDR1 DFQATT, CDR2 SNEGSKA (reference sequence). There are 14 residues in the CDR3. V lost 0 bases and J 4 bases, leaving 12 bases between the germline ends. The CDR3 here is CSARDRQWSTEAFF. The CDR3 DNA reads TGCAGTGCTAGAGATCGACAGTGGAGCACTGAAGCTTTCTTT.

This clonotype was recorded at least ten times. V and J are TRBV7-9 and TRBJ1-6; D not certain. Trimming cost V 5 bases and J 7 bases, with 15 bases left between them. This CDR3 region has 15 residues. Germline-derived CDR1 and CDR2 are SEHNR and FQNEAQ (reference sequence). For the CDR3, the DNA is TGTGCCAGCAGCCCTGGCTTGTCCGGGAATTCACCCCTCCACTTT. Its protein is CASSPGLSGNSPLHF.

J is TRBJ2-7 and V is TRBV7-9, with a possible D match to TRBD2 (5 bases). The CDR3 runs 13 residues. The germline gives CDR1 SEHNR, CDR2 FQNEAQ (reference sequence). The ends were cut back, 2 bases at V and 7 bases at J, with 12 bases in the middle. For the CDR3, the DNA is TGTGCCAGCAGCTTAATGGGTTCGGGGGAGCAGTACTTC. Amino acid sequence: CASSLMGSGEQYF. The variable domain in full, completed from reference TRBV7-9 and TRBJ2-7, reads DTGVSQNPRHKITKRGQNVTFRCDPISEHNRLYWYRQTLGQGPEFLTYFQNEAQLEKSRLLSDRFSAERPKGSFSTLEIQRTEQGDSAMYLCASSLMGSGEQYFGPGTRLTVT.

J is TRBJ2-7 and V is TRBV12-3 or TRBV12-4; D is uncertain. V gave up 4 bases and J gave up 3 bases, with 7 bases separating them. The CDR3 has 12 residues. The CDR3 is CASSSGRYEQYF. DNA of the CDR3: TGTGCCAGCAGTTCCGGCCGCTACGAGCAGTACTTC.

The V and J genes are TRBV7-3 and TRBJ2-7; possibly TRBD2 for D (5 bases). Trimming shortened V by 5 bases and J by 4 bases, and 18 bases separated the two germline ends. CDR3 size: 15 residues. Looked up from germline, CDR1 is SGHTA and CDR2 is FQGTGA. CDR3 bases: TGTGCCAGCAGCACCACCCCCTCCGGGATATACGAGCAGTACTTC. Amino acid sequence: CASSTTPSGIYEQYF. Complete variable domain (other parts from reference TRBV7-3 and TRBJ2-7): GAGVSQTPSNKVTEKGKYVELRCDPISGHTALYWYRQSLGQGPEFLIYFQGTGAADDSGLPNDRFFAVRPEGSVSTLKIQRTERGDSAVYLCASSTTPSGIYEQYFGPGTRLTVT.

This chain links TRBV4-3 with TRBJ2-2, with D perhaps assigned TRBD1 or TRBD2 (5 bases each). CDR1 and CDR2 from the germline V gene are LGHNA and YSLEER. V lost 1 base to trimming and J lost 3 bases, with 21 bases between them. This CDR3 has 19 residues. The CDR3 here is CASSQGVSGTRGDTGELFF. In DNA form, the CDR3 reads TGCGCCAGCAGCCAAGGAGTCTCCGGGACCCGGGGCGACACCGGGGAGCTGTTTTTT.

Only one count was recorded for this clonotype. This chain connects TRBV5-4 to TRBJ1-4; D is ambiguous. Trimming shortened V by 0 bases and J by 6 bases, and 12 bases separated the two germline ends. In germline, CDR1 is SGHNT, CDR2 YYREEE (reference sequence). The CDR3 contains 15 residues. CDR3 loop: CASSLAGDNYEKLFF. The DNA for the CDR3 is TGTGCCAGCAGCTTGGCGGGCGACAATTATGAAAAACTGTTTTTT.

CDR3 in DNA: TGTGCCAGCAGCGCCCGGGGCCCCTACGAGCAGTACGTC. Translation gives CASSARGPYEQYV. This chain uses TRBV7-2 with TRBJ2-7; D possibly matches TRBD1 or TRBD2 (5 bases each). This CDR3 is 13 amino acids long. V dropped 5 bases and J dropped 2 bases, with 10 bases sitting between them. In germline, CDR1 is SGHTA, CDR2 FQGNSA.

This clonotype was counted a few times. The chain links TRBV29-1 to TRBJ2-3; D is uncertain. The CDR3 runs 11 residues. The ends were cut back, 4 bases at V and 0 bases at J, with 2 bases in the middle. CDR1 SQVTM and CDR2 ANQGSEA come from the germline V gene. The CDR3 region has the DNA TGCAGCGTTGGAAGCACAGATACGCAGTATTTT. Its translation is CSVGSTDTQYF.

The chain has TRBV24-1 and TRBJ2-1; 8 nucleotides agree with TRBD1. The CDR3 is 16 amino acids. The junction had 6 bases not matched to a gene; V was cut back by 4 bases and J by 2 bases. CDR1 is KGHDR and CDR2 is SFDVKD in the germline V gene. The CDR3 DNA reads as TGTGCCACCAGTGACCAGGACAGGGTAACCTACAATGAGCAGTTCTTC. This sequence encodes CATSDQDRVTYNEQFF.

There are a few counts of this clonotype. The V gene is TRBV9, the J gene TRBJ2-5; 8 bases align to TRBD1. CDR1 and CDR2 (germline): SGDLS, YYNGEE. The CDR3 runs 15 residues. Trimming at V came to 6 bases and at J to 5 bases, leaving 12 bases not matched to a gene. CDR3 residues: CASTPHPTGGETQYF. The CDR3 bases are TGTGCCAGCACCCCCCATCCAACAGGGGGGGAGACCCAGTACTTC.

The chain recombines TRBV5-1 with TRBJ2-3; 9 bases are a match to TRBD1. J gave up 7 bases and V 7 bases, and 13 bases lay outside the gene matches. This CDR3 spans 15 amino acids. Germline V gene sequence: CDR1 SGHRS, CDR2 YFSETQ. CDR3 amino acids: CASRPGTGIQNTQYF. CDR3 nucleotides: TGCGCCAGCCGTCCCGGGACAGGGATCCAAAATACGCAGTATTTT.

In its sample, this clonotype was seen a few times. The chain recombines TRBV6-5 with TRBJ1-2; D is ambiguous. The ends were cut back, 6 bases at V and 2 bases at J, with 19 bases in the middle. Germline CDR1 MNHEY, CDR2 SVGAGI. The CDR3 length is 16 residues. CDR3 amino acids: CASSPSLAATNYGYTF. CDR3 DNA: TGTGCCAGCAGCCCAAGCCTGGCAGCCACAAACTATGGCTACACCTTC.